The 27 T cell receptor beta chains listed next were all sequenced from one sample in a study of blood T cell repertoires in COVID-19. Libraries were prepared by immunoSEQ multiplex PCR; TCRdb keeps only in-frame clonotypes and omits some of them. The sample holds over 100,000 clones, under 90% seen once. Sequencing was done on a sample of peripheral blood. The source of these receptors is a woman between 55 and 75 years old with acute or convalescent COVID-19.

The chain links TRBV30 to TRBJ1-3, with no clear D. The CDR3 totals 12 residues. The ends were cut back, 5 bases at V and 1 base at J, with 6 bases in the middle. Germline CDR1 is GTSNPN and CDR2 is SVGIG (reference sequence). Here the CDR3 reads CAWGRSGNTIYF. DNA for the CDR3: TGTGCCTGGGGACGTTCTGGAAACACCATATATTTT.

This clone showed up just a few times. V is TRBV12-3 or TRBV12-4 and J is TRBJ1-5; D remains ambiguous. CDR3 length: 12 amino acids. V lost 7 bases and J lost 9, with 13 bases in between. The CDR3 here is CASKAGSAPQHF. The CDR3 DNA reads TGTGCCAGCAAGGCAGGCTCTGCGCCCCAGCATTTT.

The chain carries TRBV6-1 and TRBJ1-2; D is uncertain. Trimming left V 3 bases short and J 4 bases short, with 9 bases between. Germline V lookup: CDR1 MNHNS, CDR2 SASEGT. The CDR3 covers 13 residues. This chain's CDR3 is CASSERRPYGYTF. The CDR3 nucleotides are TGTGCCAGCAGTGAGAGGAGGCCCTATGGCTACACCTTC.

The sample holds one count of this clone. V usage is TRBV7-8 and J usage is TRBJ1-2; TRBD1 aligns across 11 bases. After removal of 1 base from V and 0 bases from J, the junction contained 4 bases not matched to a gene. The CDR3 is 17 amino acids. Germline-derived CDR1 and CDR2 are SGHVS and FQNEAQ. Written as DNA, the CDR3 is TGTGCCAGCAGCTTAGTTCGGGGACAGGGGGCTAACTATGGCTACACCTTC. Its translation: CASSLVRGQGANYGYTF.

CDR3: CATSEGQSGDYGYTF. For the CDR3, the DNA is TGTGCCACCAGTGAGGGACAGTCAGGGGACTATGGCTACACCTTC. The genes are TRBV24-1 and TRBJ1-2, with 7 bases fitting TRBD1. J was trimmed by 3 bases and V by 4 bases; bases with no gene match: 7. The V gene's germline CDR1 is KGHDR and CDR2 SFDVKD. CDR3 length: 15 residues.

V usage is TRBV29-1 and J usage is TRBJ2-7; TRBD2 is a possible D gene (5 bases). Trimming pared 4 bases from V and 3 bases from J, leaving 16 bases between. There are 14 residues in the CDR3. CDR1 is SQVTM and CDR2 is ANQGSEA in the germline V gene. CDR3 sequence (DNA): TGCAGCGTTGCCGCGAACCCGGGATACTACGAGCAGTACTTC. Protein: CSVAANPGYYEQYF.

The V and J genes are TRBV9 and TRBJ1-2, with D unresolved. The CDR3 runs 14 residues. V lost 0 bases to trimming and J lost 9 bases, with 15 bases between them. Looked up from germline, CDR1 is SGDLS and CDR2 is YYNGEE. CDR3 coding DNA: TGTGCCAGCAGCGTAGCCCTCCCGGGTGGTAGCTACACCTTC. It codes for CASSVALPGGSYTF.

J is TRBJ2-7 and V is TRBV5-1, with a weak D call TRBD2 (7 bases). There are 15 residues in the CDR3. Germline V gene sequence: CDR1 SGHRS, CDR2 YFSETQ. V was shortened by 5 bases and J by 3 bases, with 18 bases between the two germline ends. The CDR3 DNA reads TGCGCCAGCAGATTAGGGGGGGACCCCTACTACGAGCAGTACGTC. It codes for CASRLGGDPYYEQYV.

CDR3 region: CAWSDLPQHEQFF. CDR3 nucleotides: TGTGCCTGGAGTGACCTCCCACAACATGAGCAGTTCTTC. The gene calls are TRBV30 and TRBJ2-1; D is uncertain. Looked up from germline, CDR1 is GTSNPN and CDR2 is SVGIG (reference sequence). V was pared by 1 base and J by 8 bases, with 12 bases between. The CDR3 is 13 residues long.

V gene TRBV9 combines with J gene TRBJ1-6; D is uncertain. Germline V CDR1 and CDR2: SGDLS, YYNGEE. CDR3 length equals 14 residues. V lost 0 bases and J 7 bases, leaving 8 bases between the germline ends. CDR3 sequence (DNA): TGTGCCAGCAGCGTAGGAACGGTGAATTCACCCCTCCACTTT. Amino acids: CASSVGTVNSPLHF.

The chain recombines TRBV28 with TRBJ1-5, with D unresolved. The CDR3 runs to 14 residues. Germline CDR1 is MDHEN and CDR2 is SYDVKM. V dropped 3 bases and J dropped 7 bases, with 13 bases sitting between them. CDR3 nucleotide sequence: TGTGCCAGCAGTTTTGGTCAGTACGCCCAGCCCCAGCATTTT. Its translation is CASSFGQYAQPQHF.

The V and J genes are TRBV5-1 and TRBJ2-1, with a weak D call TRBD1 (5 bases). Germline CDR1 is SGHRS and CDR2 is YFSETQ. The V end was cut by 0 bases, the J end by 7 bases, with 14 bases between. This CDR3 spans 15 amino acids. CDR3 DNA sequence: TGCGCCAGCAGCTTGGTTCCAGGGTTGCAGAATGAGCAGTTCTTC. The encoded protein is CASSLVPGLQNEQFF.

In DNA form, the CDR3 reads TGTGCCATCACGGCGGGTGAAACGAACACTGAAGCTTTCTTT. As protein: CAITAGETNTEAFF. This rearrangement joins TRBV10-3 to TRBJ1-1; D remains unclear. CDR3 size: 14 residues. Germline CDR1 is ENHRY and CDR2 is SYGVKD. V was cut by 7 bases and J by 1 base, with 13 bases left in between.

This chain links TRBV30 with TRBJ1-2; D not resolved. This CDR3 has 11 residues. The ends were cut back, 5 bases at V and 7 bases at J, with 11 bases in the middle. Germline CDR1 and CDR2: GTSNPN and SVGIG (reference sequence). This CDR3 is CAWGLTGGYTF. CDR3 coding DNA: TGTGCCTGGGGGCTCACCGGTGGCTACACCTTC.

The CDR3 reads CASSPPGQGTHGELFF. DNA for the CDR3: TGTGCCAGCAGCCCTCCGGGACAGGGGACACACGGGGAGCTGTTTTTT. The chain links TRBV4-2 to TRBJ2-2, with 10 positions matching TRBD1. Germline CDR1 is LGHNA and CDR2 is YNFKEQ. This CDR3 spans 16 amino acids. The V gene end was trimmed by 4 bases and the J gene end by 7 bases; junction bases not matched to a gene: 9.

The gene calls are TRBV5-6 and TRBJ2-1, with TRBD1 matching 8 bases. The CDR3 is 16 residues long. The trim removed 3 bases at V and 13 bases at J, leaving 18 bases unmatched. The germline V gene encodes CDR1 SGHDT and CDR2 YYEEEE. The CDR3 DNA follows: TGTGCCAGCAGCTGGAGGTCCCTGACAGGGGATAATAAACAGTTCTTC. Translating gives CASSWRSLTGDNKQFF.

The chain is built from TRBV10-3 and TRBJ1-1, with a tentative D call TRBD1 (5 bases). V gave up 6 bases and J gave up 1 base, with 15 bases separating them. Germline CDR1 and CDR2: ENHRY and SYGVKD. CDR3 size: 15 residues. CDR3 sequence: CAIRGGEGPNTEAFF. The CDR3 region has the DNA TGTGCCATCAGGGGAGGGGAGGGGCCGAACACTGAAGCTTTCTTT.

This clone was picked up a small number of times. The V gene is TRBV18, the J gene TRBJ2-3; 8 nucleotides line up with TRBD2. Trimming took 2 bases from V and 8 from J; bases not matched to a gene: 21. CDR3 size: 19 residues. The germline CDR1 and CDR2 sequences are KGHSH and LQKENI. The CDR3: CASSPGLGPSGQTRVTQYF. The CDR3 DNA follows: TGTGCCAGCTCACCAGGTCTTGGGCCTAGCGGGCAGACCCGGGTTACGCAGTATTTT.

This chain connects TRBV5-1 to TRBJ1-4, with D tentatively TRBD1 (5 bases). The ends were cut back, 5 bases at V and 3 bases at J, with 11 bases in the middle. CDR1 and CDR2 from the germline V gene are SGHRS and YFSETQ. The CDR3 is 14 residues long. The CDR3 loop reads CASRGGASNEKLFF. Written as DNA, the CDR3 is TGCGCCAGCAGGGGAGGGGCCTCTAATGAAAAACTGTTTTTT. The whole variable domain, remainder taken from reference TRBV5-1 and TRBJ1-4, is KAGVTQTPRYLIKTRGQQVTLSCSPISGHRSVSWYQQTPGQGLQFLFEYFSETQRNKGNFPGRFSGRQFSNSRSEMNVSTLELGDSALYLCASRGGASNEKLFFGSGTQLSVL.

The CDR3 DNA reads TGTGCCAGCAGCCAAGATCTGGGACTAGAGACCTTGGGTGAGCAGTACGTC. Encoded protein: CASSQDLGLETLGEQYV. The V call is TRBV3-1 (or the pseudogene TRBV3-2), the J call TRBJ2-7; 8 bases align to TRBD2. CDR3 size: 17 residues. V lost 0 bases, J lost 7 bases, and 14 bases stayed unmatched. Germline-derived CDR1 and CDR2 are LGHDT and YNNKEL (reference sequence).

This sequence joins TRBV30 and TRBJ1-3; the D is unclear. The germline gives CDR1 GTSNPN, CDR2 SVGIG (reference sequence). This CDR3 spans 15 amino acids. Trimming shortened V by 4 bases and J by 2 bases, and 15 bases separated the two germline ends. The CDR3 DNA is TGTGCCTGGATGGAGAGGAGGGCAACTGGAAACACCATATATTTT. Residues: CAWMERRATGNTIYF.

V usage is TRBV6-5 and J usage is TRBJ2-1; D may be TRBD1 (6 bases). The V gene's germline CDR1 is MNHEY and CDR2 SVGAGI. The length of the CDR3 is 14 residues. Trimming took 6 bases from V and 7 from J, leaving 16 bases between them. DNA for the CDR3: TGTGCCAGCAGCCTACAGGGACCTCTGAATGAGCAGTTCTTC. This translates into CASSLQGPLNEQFF.

This clone was seen only a few times. The rearrangement uses TRBV30 and TRBJ2-3; 7 bases map to TRBD2. Germline values: CDR1 GTSNPN, CDR2 SVGIG (reference sequence). With 0 bases clipped from V and 1 base from J, the junction kept 10 bases outside the gene matches. This CDR3 contains 17 residues. CDR3 sequence: CAWSVNFAGVGTDTQYF. The CDR3 nucleotides are TGTGCCTGGAGTGTAAATTTTGCGGGGGTGGGCACAGATACGCAGTATTTT.

This chain joins TRBV7-2 and TRBJ1-6; D is unclear. The length of the CDR3 is 13 residues. Germline V gene data show CDR1 as SGHTA and CDR2 as FQGNSA. V was cut by 4 bases and J by 8 bases, with 9 bases left in between. The CDR3 loop is CASSSRRDSPLHF. The CDR3 region has the DNA TGTGCCAGCAGCTCCCGGAGGGATTCACCCCTCCACTTT.

J is TRBJ1-5 and V is TRBV27, with D uncertain. Trimming stripped 3 bases from V and 2 bases from J, with 5 bases between. From germline, CDR1 is MNHEY and CDR2 SMNVEV (reference sequence). This CDR3 has 13 residues. The CDR3 DNA reads TGTGCCAGCAGTTTCTCGGGCAATCAGCCCCAGCATTTT. This encodes CASSFSGNQPQHF.

The chain couples TRBV30 to TRBJ1-4, with 10 bases lining up with TRBD1. The CDR3 is 14 residues long. The germline CDR1 and CDR2 sequences are GTSNPN and SVGIG (reference sequence). V shed 5 bases and J 8 bases; nucleotides not matched to a gene: 8. The CDR3 DNA is TGTGCCTGGGACTTCCGGGACAGGGGCGAAAAACTGTTTTTT. Translated, it gives CAWDFRDRGEKLFF.

The chain combines TRBV10-3 with TRBJ1-1, with D possibly TRBD1 on 5 matching bases. Germline-derived CDR1 and CDR2 are ENHRY and SYGVKD. Deletions cut 10 bases from V and 5 bases from J, with 20 bases between. The CDR3 contains 14 residues. The CDR3 spells CATIPSGSGTEAFF. CDR3 nucleotide sequence: TGTGCCACGATCCCCTCAGGGTCCGGTACTGAAGCTTTCTTT.